What follows is one TCR beta chain and its context. Its target is unknown. This CDR3 has 14 residues. The J segment lost 6 bases and the V segment lost 4 bases, leaving 5 bases of the junction unmatched. Germline V lookup: CDR1 SGHNT, CDR2 YYREEE (reference sequence). This sample stems from a study of post-analysis software for immune sequencing data. Study overall: Courses of disease covered relapsing-remitting, secondary progressive and progressive-relapsing multiple sclerosis. Findings of the study overall: Elevated frequency relative to controls characterized a handful of TRBV segments in patients, TRBV5-6, TRBV5-1 and TRBV20-1 among them. By F measure, samples from a shared preparation batch strongly co-clustered. Versus controls, multiple sclerosis patients showed significantly lower diversity (normalized Chao1).

Built from TCR beta cDNA, the libraries had unique molecular identifiers in them. T cells numbering roughly 0.85 to 11 million gave rise to around 500,000 cDNA molecules. TCRdb recomputed calls from the PCR reads with MiXCR, one row per CDR3 protein. The sample gives about 820,000 distinct CDR3 sequences, about 57% of which show up once; 4.6% is in the top ten. The chain couples TRBV5-4 to TRBJ1-2; 11 bases fit TRBD1. The receptor's source is a girl aged 5-17 years with multiple sclerosis. The sequencing input was blood. The CDR3 DNA reads TGTGCCAGCAGCCACAAGGGACAGGGGGATGGCTACACCTTC. This encodes CASSHKGQGDGYTF.